Following are 30 T cell receptor beta chains from one sample sequenced in a study of T-cell reconstitution after alpha-beta-depleted transplantation in children. Using unique molecular identifiers, the investigators prepared the TCRbeta library. TCRdb recomputed calls from the PCR reads with MiXCR, one row per CDR3 protein. The top ten clones hold nearly 35% of a sample with roughly 110,000 distinct CDR3 sequences, approximately 10% of them seen once. Material: PBMCs, obtained before TCRalphabeta/CD19-depleted stem cell transplant. These receptors originate from a boy younger than 10 with acute lymphoblastic leukemia, due to receive a stem cell transplant.

The J gene is TRBJ1-2, the V gene TRBV5-1; D unresolved. V was cut by 7 bases and J by 3 bases, with 10 bases left in between. The germline V gene has CDR1 SGHRS and CDR2 YFSETQ. The CDR3 contains 12 residues. CDR3: CASAGVDYGYTF. CDR3 bases: TGCGCCAGCGCCGGTGTGGACTATGGCTACACCTTC.

This chain connects TRBV24-1 to TRBJ2-7; D possibly matches TRBD1 or TRBD2 (5 bases each). This CDR3 region has 12 residues. Trimming took off 12 bases at V and 2 bases at J, with 13 bases between the two ends. The germline gives CDR1 KGHDR, CDR2 SFDVKD. Here the CDR3 DNA reads TGTGCCCTAAGTGAGGGGACCTACGAGCAGTACTTC. Its protein is CALSEGTYEQYF.

This chain uses TRBV27 with TRBJ1-1, with a tentative D call TRBD1 (5 bases). Germline V lookup: CDR1 MNHEY, CDR2 SMNVEV (reference sequence). The CDR3 totals 13 residues. The V gene lost 3 bases and the J gene lost 5 bases, with 10 bases spanning the gap. CDR3 in DNA: TGTGCCAGCAGTTTCCAGGGAAAAACTGAAGCTTTCTTT. This encodes CASSFQGKTEAFF.

The chain links TRBV5-1 to TRBJ1-1, with 8 bases identical to TRBD1. The CDR3 totals 14 residues. The junction had 4 bases not matched to a gene; V was cut back by 4 bases and J by 2 bases. CDR1 and CDR2 from the germline V gene are SGHRS and YFSETQ. The CDR3 bases are TGCGCCAGCAGCCCGGGACAGGTTAACACTGAAGCTTTCTTT. Amino acid sequence: CASSPGQVNTEAFF.

This clonotype came up many times. The chain is built from TRBV5-5 and TRBJ1-1, with D perhaps TRBD1 (5 bases). Germline V lookup: CDR1 SGHKS, CDR2 YYEKEE (reference sequence). Between the trimmed V and J ends, which lost 0 bases and 6 bases, there was a span of 15 bases. CDR3 size: 15 residues. CDR3 protein: CASSLVGGDPSEAFF. The CDR3 DNA follows: TGTGCCAGCAGCTTGGTCGGGGGTGACCCCTCTGAAGCTTTCTTT.

The gene calls are TRBV20-1 and TRBJ2-1; TRBD2 agrees at 7 bases. Germline values: CDR1 DFQATT, CDR2 SNEGSKA (reference sequence). The length of the CDR3 is 16 residues. V lost 1 base and J lost 0; bases outside the gene matches: 6. The DNA of the CDR3 is TGCAGTGCTAGAGTTCCCCGCGGGAGCTCCTACAATGAGCAGTTCTTC. As protein: CSARVPRGSSYNEQFF.

This clonotype turned up a few times. V usage is TRBV6-1 and J usage is TRBJ2-6, with TRBD1 matching over 7 bases. Germline V gene data show CDR1 as MNHNS and CDR2 as SASEGT. The CDR3 is made up of 18 amino acids. V dropped 0 bases and J dropped 2; count of bases not matched to a gene: 7. As DNA, the CDR3 is TGTGCCAGCAGTGAAGCGTGGACAGGAGTCCCTGGGGCCAACGTCCTGACTTTC. Encoded protein: CASSEAWTGVPGANVLTF.

This clonotype was counted at least ten times. The chain is built from TRBV7-7 and TRBJ2-7; 8 bases align to TRBD2. The CDR3 is 14 residues long. The V gene end was trimmed by 5 bases and the J gene end by 3 bases; junction bases not matched to a gene: 6. Germline loops: CDR1 SSHAT, CDR2 FNYEAQ (reference sequence). The CDR3 coding sequence is TGTGCCAGCAGCCCCTCAGCGGGAGACTACGAGCAGTACTTC. Residues: CASSPSAGDYEQYF.

This clonotype appeared a few times. The chain employs TRBV12-3 or TRBV12-4 and TRBJ2-1; 8 bases agree with TRBD1. CDR3 length: 15 amino acids. With 7 bases clipped from V and 5 bases from J, the junction kept 10 bases outside the gene matches. CDR3 DNA sequence: TGTGCCAGCATTGAACCAGGGGGCTTTAACAATGAGCAGTTCTTC. Its protein is CASIEPGGFNNEQFF.

The chain combines TRBV10-3 with TRBJ1-1, with 7 bases fitting TRBD1. With V trimmed by 2 bases and J by 3 bases, 9 bases remained unmatched. The CDR3 is made up of 16 amino acids. The germline CDR1 and CDR2 sequences are ENHRY and SYGVKD. For the CDR3, the DNA is TGTGCCATCAGTGAGACAGGGGAGGGAAAGTACACTGAAGCTTTCTTT. The encoded protein is CAISETGEGKYTEAFF.

Only a few counts were recorded for this clonotype. The J gene is TRBJ2-7, the V gene TRBV7-2; D is undetermined. V was pared by 2 bases and J by 2 bases, with 4 bases between. The CDR3 contains 12 residues. Germline-derived CDR1 and CDR2 are SGHTA and FQGNSA. CDR3 nucleotide sequence: TGTGCCAGCAGCTTAAGAGCCTACGAGCAGTACTTC. Translated, it gives CASSLRAYEQYF.

The V call is TRBV30, the J call TRBJ1-5; TRBD1 is a possible D gene (6 bases). Trimming took 3 bases from V and 3 from J, leaving 9 bases between them. The CDR3 loop spans 13 amino acids. From germline, CDR1 is GTSNPN and CDR2 SVGIG (reference sequence). The CDR3 loop is CAWRRDNNQPQHF. The CDR3 DNA sequence: TGTGCCTGGAGGAGGGACAACAATCAGCCCCAGCATTTT.

This clonotype was seen only a few times. This chain uses TRBV3-2 with TRBJ2-3. TRBV3-2 is designated a pseudogene. This CDR3 has 18 amino acids. Here the CDR3 reads CASSQDGRSVVRTDTQYF. Written as DNA, the CDR3 is TGTGCCAGCAGCCAAGATGGTCGGAGCGTGGTACGCACAGATACGCAGTATTTT.

This clonotype was seen a few times. V usage is TRBV5-1 and J usage is TRBJ1-2, with unresolved D. The germline V gene encodes CDR1 SGHRS and CDR2 YFSETQ. V was cut by 1 base and J by 0 bases, with 13 bases left in between. The CDR3 has 16 residues. The DNA of the CDR3 is TGCGCCAGCAGCTTGTACCTGGACGCCTCTAACTATGGCTACACCTTC. Its protein is CASSLYLDASNYGYTF.

This clonotype was recorded many times. V and J are TRBV20-1 and TRBJ2-5; 10 bases line up with TRBD1. J gave up 4 bases and V 3 bases, and 8 bases lay outside the gene matches. The germline CDR1 and CDR2 sequences are DFQATT and SNEGSKA (reference sequence). CDR3 length: 15 residues. In DNA form, the CDR3 reads TGCAGTGCTAGCCCCGGACAGGGGGGGATAGAGACCCAGTACTTC. It encodes CSASPGQGGIETQYF.

This clonotype has just a few counts. This chain connects TRBV6-6 to TRBJ2-5; D perhaps matches TRBD1 (5 bases). CDR3 size: 12 residues. Germline CDR1 MNHNY, CDR2 SVGAGI (reference sequence). With 6 bases removed from V and 5 bases from J, the gap between germline ends came to 10 bases. The CDR3 DNA reads TGTGCCAGCAGAAAGGGGTCGGAGACCCAGTACTTC. The encoded protein is CASRKGSETQYF.

This chain uses TRBV5-6 with TRBJ2-3, with 11 bases aligning to TRBD1. Trimming cost V 3 bases and J 3 bases; bases outside gene matches: 6. The V gene's germline CDR1 is SGHDT and CDR2 YYEEEE. The CDR3 spans 16 residues. This CDR3 reads CASSWRTGGGTDTQYF. CDR3 DNA sequence: TGTGCCAGCAGCTGGAGGACAGGGGGCGGGACAGATACGCAGTATTTT.

The rearrangement links TRBV5-4 to TRBJ2-7; no clear D gene. Between the trimmed V and J ends, which lost 4 bases and 0 bases, there was a span of 14 bases. The CDR3 is 15 amino acids. The germline V gene has CDR1 SGHNT and CDR2 YYREEE (reference sequence). The CDR3 is CASSLPGASSYEQYF. The CDR3 DNA reads TGTGCCAGCAGCCTCCCGGGCGCCAGCTCCTACGAGCAGTACTTC.

The rearrangement links TRBV20-1 to TRBJ2-1, with 8 bases aligning to TRBD1. There are 14 residues in the CDR3. In germline, CDR1 is DFQATT, CDR2 SNEGSKA (reference sequence). J gave up 7 bases and V 5 bases, and 10 bases lay outside the gene matches. DNA of the CDR3: TGCAGTGCTTGGGGGACAGGACAAGGGAATGAGCAGTTCTTC. Residues: CSAWGTGQGNEQFF.

This clonotype was recorded a few times. This chain connects TRBV5-5 to TRBJ1-2; TRBD1 matches 7 bases. CDR1 and CDR2 from the germline V gene are SGHKS and YYEKEE (reference sequence). V lost 4 bases, J lost 2 bases, and 5 bases stayed unmatched. The CDR3 extends over 14 amino acids. The CDR3 loop reads CASSPETGNYGYTF. DNA for the CDR3: TGTGCCAGCAGCCCGGAGACAGGGAACTATGGCTACACCTTC.

This clonotype was counted many times. Here the CDR3 DNA reads TGTGCCAGCAGTTACAGGACGGGCCACTACGAGCAGTACTTC. This codes for CASSYRTGHYEQYF. This chain links TRBV12-3 or TRBV12-4 with TRBJ2-7, with a weak D call TRBD1 (5 bases). Trimming pared 4 bases from V and 3 bases from J, leaving 13 bases between. The CDR3 runs 14 residues.

This clonotype came up a few times. J is TRBJ1-5 and V is TRBV20-1, with D possibly matching TRBD1 (5 bases). Germline CDR1 and CDR2: DFQATT and SNEGSKA (reference sequence). V lost 5 bases and J lost 1, with 18 bases in between. The CDR3 is made up of 16 amino acids. Here the CDR3 reads CSASIPLGVSNQPQHF. The DNA of the CDR3 is TGCAGTGCTTCGATCCCCTTAGGGGTGAGCAATCAGCCCCAGCATTTT.

This chain uses TRBV29-1 with TRBJ2-5; 7 bases are shared with TRBD1. The V segment lost 4 bases and the J segment 5 bases; nucleotides outside the gene matches: 4. The CDR3 contains 12 residues. CDR1 is SQVTM, CDR2 ANQGSEA, per germline. CDR3 amino acids: CSVAQDRETQYF. CDR3 bases: TGCAGCGTTGCACAGGACAGGGAGACCCAGTACTTC.

The chain has TRBV3-1 and TRBJ2-5, with TRBD1 identical over 8 bases. CDR1 is LGHDT and CDR2 is YNNKEL in the germline V gene (reference sequence). This CDR3 region has 15 residues. J was trimmed by 2 bases and V by 0 bases; bases with no gene match: 2. CDR3 DNA sequence: TGTGCCAGCAGCCAAGACGGGACAGGTCAAGAGACCCAGTACTTC. Translating gives CASSQDGTGQETQYF.

CDR3 sequence: CASTGDLLSGANVLTF. The CDR3 region has the DNA TGTGCCAGCACAGGCGACTTGCTATCTGGGGCCAACGTCCTGACTTTC. The rearrangement joins TRBV2 to TRBJ2-6; no reliable D call. V lost 7 bases and J lost 1, with 14 bases in between. This CDR3 comprises 16 residues. Per the germline V gene, CDR1 is SNHLY and CDR2 is FYNNEI.

The sample holds many counts of this clonotype. The rearrangement joins TRBV30 to TRBJ2-7; tentative D call: TRBD2 (6 bases). Germline V gene sequence: CDR1 GTSNPN, CDR2 SVGIG (reference sequence). The CDR3 covers 14 residues. The V gene lost 3 bases and the J gene lost 2 bases, with 14 bases spanning the gap. CDR3 loop: CAWRPGDGTYEQYF. CDR3 coding DNA: TGTGCCTGGAGGCCGGGAGATGGGACCTACGAGCAGTACTTC.

The table lists this clonotype with a few counts. The chain is built from TRBV6-5 and TRBJ2-2; perhaps D is TRBD1 or TRBD2 (5 bases each). Germline assignment: CDR1 MNHEY and CDR2 SVGAGI. V was shortened by 11 bases and J by 8 bases, with 18 bases between the two germline ends. The CDR3 extends over 13 amino acids. The CDR3, as DNA: TGTGCCTCAACGGGGCAAACTTCTGGGGAGCTGTTTTTT. It is translated as CASTGQTSGELFF.

Many counts were recorded for this clonotype. CDR3 in DNA: TGTGCCAGCAGCTTAAGCCCACAAGAGACCCAGTACTTC. It codes for CASSLSPQETQYF. The genes are TRBV7-2 and TRBJ2-5; no definite D call. CDR3 length: 13 residues. Trimming removed 2 bases from V and 2 bases from J, with 6 bases in between. Germline assignment: CDR1 SGHTA and CDR2 FQGNSA.

This chain joins TRBV5-1 and TRBJ2-7, with 11 bases lining up with TRBD2. The length of the CDR3 is 15 residues. With V trimmed by 0 bases and J by 6 bases, 5 bases remained unmatched. Germline V gives CDR1 SGHRS, CDR2 YFSETQ. For the CDR3, the DNA is TGCGCCAGCAGCTTGGTAGCGGGGGGGTCCGGCGAGCAGTACTTC. As protein: CASSLVAGGSGEQYF.

In its sample, this clonotype was seen a few times. The rearrangement links TRBV7-9 to TRBJ1-4, with D unclear. From germline, CDR1 is SEHNR and CDR2 FQNEAQ (reference sequence). The CDR3 is 14 amino acids. Trimming pared 5 bases from V and 7 bases from J, leaving 14 bases between. CDR3 residues: CASSTALGGEKLFF. The CDR3 DNA reads TGTGCCAGCAGCACAGCCCTAGGTGGTGAAAAACTGTTTTTT. Together with reference TRBV7-9 and TRBJ1-4, the CDR3 gives the full variable domain: DTGVSQNPRHKITKRGQNVTFRCDPISEHNRLYWYRQTLGQGPEFLTYFQNEAQLEKSRLLSDRFSAERPKGSFSTLEIQRTEQGDSAMYLCASSTALGGEKLFFGSGTQLSVL.